This entry is about one T cell receptor (beta chain). This clone's antigen is unknown. Base qualities are not at hand, and no much larger clone is one base apart. The junction shows trimming of 5 bases on V and 4 bases on J, and the gene matches do not reach 5 bases of it. CDR1 SGHNT and CDR2 YYREEE were looked up in the germline V gene (reference sequence). Reading from cysteine to phenylalanine, the CDR3 counts 14 amino acids. Only the CDR3 DNA stays, 42 bases, in frame from base 1. This sample is drawn from a study of blood T cell repertoires in COVID-19 (dated by TCRdb to 2018 to 2020). Context from the whole study: Samples from collaborators originated in the United States, Italy and Spain and spanned both the acute and convalescent phases of COVID-19. The prospective study material was composed of cDNA or gDNA derived from T cells, B-cell-depleted T cells, or PBMCs. The dataset comprised deeply sampled blood TCRbeta repertoires from subjects exposed to, actively infected with, or recovered from COVID-19. A freely available public database, intended as a resource for researchers studying the immune response to SARS-CoV-2, is where the repertoires were released. Samples were obtained from the ongoing ImmuneRACE study (first 160 participants) and from some 1,200 subjects provided by 6 global collaborators. A de-identified subject ID, COVID-19 status, age in years and sex were almost always included in the sample metadata. Where HLA class I and class II types were available, the types were taken from metadata supplied by the sample provider, not from assay-based typing. General conclusions and limits of the study: The amount of clinical and demographic metadata varied by source and participant and was provided uncurated.

Whole blood was collected in K2EDTA tubes by collaborating institutions according to the institutions' own protocols. Collaborator samples were shipped for TCRbeta analysis as frozen whole blood, isolated PBMCs, or DNA extracted from either sample type. The immunoSEQ Assay, a bias-controlled multiplex PCR, was used to amplify TCRbeta CDR3 regions from genomic DNA. The original pipeline was this. The number of nucleated cells in each sample was estimated from the amplification of reference gene primers within the assay. Sequence reads were collapsed and filtered to measure the absolute abundance of every unique TCRbeta CDR3 rearrangement. For each sample, productive Simpson clonality was calculated as the square root of Simpson's diversity index over productive rearrangements. In TCRdb, the immuneACCESS table is reduced to in-frame sequences with V and J assigned. These tables do not hold every clone; where another copy was compared, an unresolved V gene accounts for under half, and the others remain unexplained. V, J and clone size were drawn from that table, and D and trimming were deduced from the DNA. For this sample the table gives 53,000 or so clones, of which around nine tenths were detected only once. Together, the top ten hold 2.5% to 3.5% of the sample.

This TCR was sampled from a human donor in a cohort sampled during active COVID-19. The chain is assembled from TRBV5-4 and TRBJ2-1, with TRBD2 identical over 8 junction bases. The sample comprised peripheral blood. The nucleotide sequence reads TGTGCCAGCAGTCGGGGGGGAGGATACAATGAGCAGTTCTTC. This yields the protein CASSRGGGYNEQFF.